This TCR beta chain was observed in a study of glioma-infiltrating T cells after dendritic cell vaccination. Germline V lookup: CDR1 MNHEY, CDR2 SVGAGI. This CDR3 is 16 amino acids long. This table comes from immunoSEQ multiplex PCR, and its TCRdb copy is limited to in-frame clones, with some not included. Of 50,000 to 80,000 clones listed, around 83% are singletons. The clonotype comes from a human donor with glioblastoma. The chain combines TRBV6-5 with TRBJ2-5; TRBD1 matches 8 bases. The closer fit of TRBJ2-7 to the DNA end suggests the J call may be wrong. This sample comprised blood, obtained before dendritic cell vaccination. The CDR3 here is CASSYSGTGRWYEQYF. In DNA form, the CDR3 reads TGTGCCAGCAGTTACTCGGGGACAGGTCGTTGGTACGAGCAGTACTTC.